Here is one TCR beta chain with its context. Antigen: not known. With 60 Vbeta and 13 Jbeta primers, the PCR was carried out. The repertoire was sequenced with immunoSEQ multiplex PCR; TCRdb's copy has only in-frame clones and lacks some. The sample records roughly 150,000 clones, 75% being singletons. Healthy bone marrow donors made up the donor group. This sample was included in a study of cytomegalovirus exposure and HLA in healthy donors. Germline lookup yields CDR1 SGHRS and CDR2 YFSETQ. V shed 0 bases, J shed 5 bases, and the junction held 6 bases outside the gene matches. This CDR3 contains 16 residues. Study-level results: Likely technical artifact: a cluster of highly shared sequence variants. A missense DCLRE1C variant was associated with V- and J-gene trimming of TCR beta chains in a later analysis, and an independent cohort replicated the association.

The chain links TRBV5-1 to TRBJ2-3, with 10 bases fitting TRBD2. The sample consisted of PBMCs. This sequence was found in a woman in her 50s in good health and CMV-seropositive. This chain's CDR3 is CASSLAGSGGGDTQYF. In nucleotides, the CDR3 is TGCGCCAGCAGCTTGGCCGGGAGCGGGGGGGGAGATACGCAGTATTTT.